These T cell receptor beta chains were read from a single sample in a study of graft-versus-host responses after intestinal transplantation. Clones were sequenced by immunoSEQ multiplex PCR, and TCRdb holds only the in-frame ones, with some missing. The sample has around 99,000 clones; just over 90% are singletons. The antigens these receptors bind are not known. The sequences come from unstimulated CD8+ T cells sorted from spleen or lymph node cells, collected before intestinal transplant. Receptor source: a human donor who received an intestinal transplant. Both conserved end residues are part of each CDR3. D genes are given only for firm matches. Where a row states a size, it is once, few, many or the class of an expanded clone; other rows omit it.

>-|TRBJ2-5|TRBV7-6|-
TGTGCCAGCAGCTTTTTAATGGAGACCCAGTACTTC
CASSFLMETQYF
>-|TRBJ1-1|TRBV21-1|-
TGTGCCAGCAGCAACCCTGCCCGCTGGCCTGAAGCTTTCTTT
CASSNPARWPEAFF
>-|TRBJ2-5|TRBV4-1|-
TGCGCCAGCAGCCAAGAAGGGAGCCTAGGGACCCAGTACTTC
CASSQEGSLGTQYF
>-|TRBJ1-2|TRBV9|TRBD1
TGTGCCAGCAGTACCCCCGGGACAGCATATGGCTACACCTTC
CASSTPGTAYGYTF
>once|TRBJ2-7|TRBV27|-
TGTGCCAGCAGTTTCGGCGGCGGCCCCTACGAGCAGTACTTC
CASSFGGGPYEQYF
>-|TRBJ1-1|TRBV19|-
TGTGCCAGTAGTATAGATGGGAGGCTCGGAGCTTTCTTT
CASSIDGRLGAFF
>-|TRBJ2-7|TRBV18|-
TGTGCCAGCTCACCCGGGACAATGACCTACGAGCAGTACTTC
CASSPGTMTYEQYF
>-|TRBJ2-1|TRBV4-3|TRBD2
TGCGCCAGCAGCCAGACCCGGACTAGCGGGGGGGATGAGCAGTTCTTC
CASSQTRTSGGDEQFF
>once|TRBJ1-1|TRBV7-9|-
TGTGCCAGCAGCTTAGGGCAGGGAATGAACACTGAAGCTTTCTTT
CASSLGQGMNTEAFF
>-|TRBJ1-2|TRBV27|-
TGTGCCAGCAACGGGGGGTATGGCTACACCTTC
CASNGGYGYTF
>-|TRBJ2-5|TRBV29-1|-
TGCAGCGTCAACCCGGGAGTTGGGGGGGAGACCCAGTACTTC
CSVNPGVGGETQYF
>-|TRBJ2-7|TRBV25-1|TRBD1
TGTGCCAGCAGTGCCCGGGACAGATACTACGAGCAGTACTTC
CASSARDRYYEQYF
>-|TRBJ1-2|TRBV6-5|-
TGTGCCAGCAGTTTAGGACAAGCTTACTATGGCTACACCTTC
CASSLGQAYYGYTF